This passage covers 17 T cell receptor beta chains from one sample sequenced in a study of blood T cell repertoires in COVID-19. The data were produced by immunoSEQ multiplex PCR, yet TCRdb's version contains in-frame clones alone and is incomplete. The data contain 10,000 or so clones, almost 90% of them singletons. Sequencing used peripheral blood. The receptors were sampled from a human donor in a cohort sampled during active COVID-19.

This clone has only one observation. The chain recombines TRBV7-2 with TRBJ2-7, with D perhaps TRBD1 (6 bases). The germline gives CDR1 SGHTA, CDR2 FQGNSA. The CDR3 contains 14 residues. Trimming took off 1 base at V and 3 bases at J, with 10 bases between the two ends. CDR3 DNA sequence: TGTGCCAGCAGCTTAGTGGCAGGGGTCTACGAGCAGTACTTC. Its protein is CASSLVAGVYEQYF.

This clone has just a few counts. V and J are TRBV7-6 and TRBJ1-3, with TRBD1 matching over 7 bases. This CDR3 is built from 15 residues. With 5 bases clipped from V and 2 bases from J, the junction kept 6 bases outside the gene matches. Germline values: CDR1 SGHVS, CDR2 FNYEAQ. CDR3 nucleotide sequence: TGTGCCAGCAGCCAACAGGGGCGGACTGGAAACACCATATATTTT. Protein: CASSQQGRTGNTIYF. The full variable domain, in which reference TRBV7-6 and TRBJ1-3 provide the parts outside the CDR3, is GAGVSQSPRYKVTKRGQDVALRCDPISGHVSLYWYRQALGQGPEFLTYFNYEAQQDKSGLPNDRFSAERPEGSISTLTIQRTEQRDSAMYRCASSQQGRTGNTIYFGEGSWLTVV.

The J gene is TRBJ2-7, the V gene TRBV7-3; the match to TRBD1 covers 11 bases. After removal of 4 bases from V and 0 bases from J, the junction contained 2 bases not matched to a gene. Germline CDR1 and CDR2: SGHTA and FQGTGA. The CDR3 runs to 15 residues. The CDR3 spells CASSSGTGGSYEQYF. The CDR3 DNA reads TGTGCCAGCAGCTCCGGGACAGGGGGCTCCTACGAGCAGTACTTC.

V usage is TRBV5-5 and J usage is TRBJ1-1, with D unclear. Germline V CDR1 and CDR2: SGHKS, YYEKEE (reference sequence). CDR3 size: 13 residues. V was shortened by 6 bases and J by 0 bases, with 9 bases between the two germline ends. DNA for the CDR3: TGTGCCAGCATGAGGGATCTGAACACTGAAGCTTTCTTT. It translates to CASMRDLNTEAFF. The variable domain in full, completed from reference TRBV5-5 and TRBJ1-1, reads DAGVTQSPTHLIKTRGQQVTLRCSPISGHKSVSWYQQVLGQGPQFIFQYYEKEERGRGNFPDRFSARQFPNYSSELNVNALLLGDSALYLCASMRDLNTEAFFGQGTRLTVV.

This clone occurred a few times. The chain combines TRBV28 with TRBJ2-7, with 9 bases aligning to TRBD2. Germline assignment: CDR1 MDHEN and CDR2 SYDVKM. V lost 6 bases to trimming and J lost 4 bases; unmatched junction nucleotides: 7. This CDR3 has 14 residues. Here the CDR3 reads CASRLAGDWYEQYF. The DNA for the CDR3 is TGTGCCAGCAGATTAGCGGGGGATTGGTACGAGCAGTACTTC.

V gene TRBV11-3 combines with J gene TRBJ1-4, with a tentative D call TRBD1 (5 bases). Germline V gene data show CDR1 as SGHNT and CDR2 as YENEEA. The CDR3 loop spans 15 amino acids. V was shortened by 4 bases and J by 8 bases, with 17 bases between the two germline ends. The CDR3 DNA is TGTGCCAGCAGCTCGCCTGGTAGGGGTTGGGAAAAACTGTTTTTT. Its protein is CASSSPGRGWEKLFF.

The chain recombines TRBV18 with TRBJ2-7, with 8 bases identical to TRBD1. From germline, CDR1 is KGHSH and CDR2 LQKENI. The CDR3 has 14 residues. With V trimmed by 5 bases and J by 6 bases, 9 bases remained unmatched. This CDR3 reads CASSVDRGFSEQYF. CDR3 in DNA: TGTGCCAGCTCAGTTGACAGGGGTTTCTCCGAGCAGTACTTC.

CDR3 DNA sequence: TGTGCCTGGGCCCGACAGGTTAACTATGGCTACACCTTC. Amino acids: CAWARQVNYGYTF. The chain uses TRBV30 and TRBJ1-2; D is perhaps TRBD1 (6 bases). Deletions cut 5 bases from V and 1 base from J, with 11 bases between. This CDR3 is built from 13 residues. Germline V gives CDR1 GTSNPN, CDR2 SVGIG (reference sequence).

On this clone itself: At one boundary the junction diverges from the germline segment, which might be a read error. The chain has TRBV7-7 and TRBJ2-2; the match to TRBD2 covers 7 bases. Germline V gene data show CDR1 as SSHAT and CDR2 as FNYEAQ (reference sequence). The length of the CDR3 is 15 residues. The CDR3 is CASSPASGRAGELFF. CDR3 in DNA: TGTGCTAGCAGCCCCGCGTCAGGGAGGGCCGGGGAGCTGTTTTTT.

The CDR3 region is CASSSQAQETQYF. DNA for the CDR3: TGCGCCAGCAGCAGTCAGGCCCAAGAGACCCAGTACTTC. The chain links TRBV5-1 to TRBJ2-5; no clear D gene. Germline CDR1 reads SGHRS; CDR2 reads YFSETQ. The V gene lost 4 bases and the J gene lost 1 base, with 8 bases spanning the gap. This CDR3 has 13 amino acids.

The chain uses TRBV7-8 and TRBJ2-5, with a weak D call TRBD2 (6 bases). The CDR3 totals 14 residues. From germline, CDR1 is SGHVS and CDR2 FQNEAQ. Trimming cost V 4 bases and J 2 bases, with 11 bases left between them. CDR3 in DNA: TGTGCCAGCAGCTCCGGGACTGCTCAAGAGACCCAGTACTTC. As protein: CASSSGTAQETQYF.

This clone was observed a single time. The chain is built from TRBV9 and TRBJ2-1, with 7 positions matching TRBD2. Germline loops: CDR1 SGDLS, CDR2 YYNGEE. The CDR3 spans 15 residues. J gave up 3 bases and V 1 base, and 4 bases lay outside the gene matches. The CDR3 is CASSVLAGVYNEQFF. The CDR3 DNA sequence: TGTGCCAGCAGCGTACTGGCGGGGGTCTACAATGAGCAGTTCTTC.

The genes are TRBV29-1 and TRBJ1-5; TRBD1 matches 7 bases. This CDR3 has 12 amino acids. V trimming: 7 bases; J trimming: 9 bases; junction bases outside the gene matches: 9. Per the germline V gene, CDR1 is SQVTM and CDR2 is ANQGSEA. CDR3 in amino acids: CSAGTEPGPQHF. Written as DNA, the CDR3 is TGCAGCGCCGGGACAGAACCAGGGCCCCAGCATTTT.

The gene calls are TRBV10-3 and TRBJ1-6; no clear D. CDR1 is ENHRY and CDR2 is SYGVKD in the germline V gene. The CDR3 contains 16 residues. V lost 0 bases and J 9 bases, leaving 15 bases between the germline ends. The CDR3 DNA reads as TGTGCCATCAGTGAGTCGTTATTCGTGGTTAGTTCACCCCTCCACTTT. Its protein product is CAISESLFVVSSPLHF.

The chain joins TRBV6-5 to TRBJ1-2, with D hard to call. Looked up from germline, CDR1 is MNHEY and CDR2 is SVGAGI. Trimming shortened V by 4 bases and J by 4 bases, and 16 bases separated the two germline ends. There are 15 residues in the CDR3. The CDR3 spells CASSSRDVGGYGYTF. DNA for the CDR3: TGTGCCAGCAGTTCACGCGACGTCGGCGGCTATGGCTACACCTTC.

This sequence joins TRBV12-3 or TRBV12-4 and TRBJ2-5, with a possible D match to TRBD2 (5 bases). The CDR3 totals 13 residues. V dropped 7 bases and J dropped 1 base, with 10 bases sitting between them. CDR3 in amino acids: CASTQDSQETQYF. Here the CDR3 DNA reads TGTGCCAGCACCCAGGACTCCCAAGAGACCCAGTACTTC.

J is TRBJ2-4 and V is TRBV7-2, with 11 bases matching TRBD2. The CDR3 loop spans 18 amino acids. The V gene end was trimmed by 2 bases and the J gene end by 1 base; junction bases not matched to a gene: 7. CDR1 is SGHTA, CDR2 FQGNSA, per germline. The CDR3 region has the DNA TGTGCCAGCAGCTTATCGGCTAGCGGGGGGATCGCCAAAAACATTCAGTACTTC. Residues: CASSLSASGGIAKNIQYF.